Described below is a single T cell receptor beta chain sequence and its context. The data were obtained in a study of blood T cell repertoires in COVID-19. Study in general: There were acute and convalescent COVID-19 samples, and they came from the United States, Italy and Spain. T cells, B-cell-depleted T cells, or PBMCs provided the cDNA or gDNA that served as material.

Germline assignment: CDR1 SGHAT and CDR2 FQNNGV. V lost 1 base and J lost 6; bases outside the gene matches: 10. This CDR3 contains 17 residues. The authors' processing: For nucleated cells, counts were estimated from reference gene primer amplification. Sequencing was performed with immunoSEQ multiplex PCR; in TCRdb, only in-frame clones are kept and a portion is missing. That table supplies the V and J calls and clone size; D and trimming were determined from the DNA. This table holds 230,000 or so clones, around 83% found once. Sequencing was carried out using peripheral blood. J is TRBJ2-2 and V is TRBV11-2; 8 bases agree with TRBD1. This clonotype was obtained from a man in his forties or fifties who had recovered from COVID-19. The CDR3 loop reads CASSLGPLQGGAGELFF. The CDR3 bases are TGTGCCAGCAGCTTAGGGCCCTTACAGGGGGGAGCCGGGGAGCTGTTTTTT.